These T cell receptor beta chains were read from a single sample in a study of vaccination and CD4 T cells after COVID-19. TCRdb re-analysed the PCR reads in MiXCR, keeping a single row per CDR3 protein. The table has under 15,000 distinct CDR3 sequences, approximately 64% seen once. Antigen specificity for these receptors is unknown. This material consisted of CD4+ T cells from blood, cultured in vitro, taken before SARS-CoV-2 vaccination. The origin of the receptors is a human donor who had recovered from COVID-19. CDR3s include the opening cysteine and the closing phenylalanine or tryptophan. The order of the fields is D gene, J gene, clone size, V gene, CDR3 DNA, CDR3 protein. D genes are given only for firm matches. Clone size, where shown, is once, few, many, or a class for clones that have expanded.

>-|TRBJ1-1|-|TRBV30
TGTGCCTGGAGAGCTGGGTTTGGAACTGAAGCTTTCTTT
CAWRAGFGTEAFF
>-|TRBJ2-2|-|TRBV6-2/TRBV6-3
TGTGCCAGCACTCAAGTTGCCACCGGGGAGCTGTTTTTT
CASTQVATGELFF
>-|TRBJ2-3|-|TRBV7-8
TGTGCCAGCAGCTTAGCGGGGGGTTTCGGTACGCAGTATTTT
CASSLAGGFGTQYF
>-|TRBJ1-1|-|TRBV7-9
TGTGCCAGCAGCCCCGGTGGGGACACTGAAGCTTTCTTT
CASSPGGDTEAFF
>TRBD1|TRBJ1-2|-|TRBV19
TGTGCCAGTAGTACCCGGGACAGGGGGCTGGTGGACTATGGCTACACCTTC
CASSTRDRGLVDYGYTF
>-|TRBJ2-3|-|TRBV6-2/TRBV6-3
TGTGCCAGCAGTTATGGGGTCAGCACAGATACGCAGTATTTT
CASSYGVSTDTQYF
>-|TRBJ2-1|-|TRBV7-9
TGTGCCAGCGGCACACAATCAGGGTGGGGGGCCTACAATGAGCAGTTCTTC
CASGTQSGWGAYNEQFF
>TRBD1|TRBJ1-6|-|TRBV27
TGTGCCGGCAGTTTTGAGGCAGGGGGCCGGTCACCCCTCCACTTT
CAGSFEAGGRSPLHF
>TRBD1|TRBJ1-1|-|TRBV2
TGTGCCAGCAGCCGGGACAGGGGTTACACTGAAGCTTTCTTT
CASSRDRGYTEAFF
>-|TRBJ1-1|once|TRBV20-1
TGCAGTGCGGCGGAAGTCGACACTGAAGCTTTCTTT
CSAAEVDTEAFF
>TRBD2|TRBJ2-5|once|TRBV4-1
TGCGCCAGCAGCCAACGCGGACTAGCGGGCCTGCAAGAGACCCAGTACTTC
CASSQRGLAGLQETQYF
>-|TRBJ1-5|-|TRBV4-1
TGCGCCAGCAGCCAGACCGGGCCTAGCAATCAGCCCCAGCATTTT
CASSQTGPSNQPQHF
>-|TRBJ2-2|-|TRBV19
TGTGCCAGTAAGGACACCGCGAACACCGGGGAGCTGTTTTTT
CASKDTANTGELFF
>-|TRBJ1-5|-|TRBV30
TGTGCCTGGACTCCGGGACCGAGAGGAAGTCAGCCCCAGCATTTT
CAWTPGPRGSQPQHF
>TRBD1|TRBJ2-2|-|TRBV7-8
TGTGCCAGCAGCTTAGTTGGGACAGGGGAAGCCGGGGAGCTGTTTTTT
CASSLVGTGEAGELFF
>TRBD1|TRBJ1-6|-|TRBV6-1
TGTGCCAGCAGTGAACTTAAGGGGGCGAGTTCACCCCTCCACTTT
CASSELKGASSPLHF
>-|TRBJ1-1|-|TRBV10-3
TGTGCCATCAGTGATAGGCAGATGAACACTGAAGCTTTCTTT
CAISDRQMNTEAFF
>-|TRBJ1-2|-|TRBV12-3/TRBV12-4
TGTGCCAGCAGTTTAGGTGACCTACTAGGGGGCTACACCTTC
CASSLGDLLGGYTF
>-|TRBJ1-6|few|TRBV6-1
TGTGCCAGCAGTGCGCAAGGAGGGGGAGCGGTGGGTTCACCCCTCCACTTT
CASSAQGGGAVGSPLHF
>-|TRBJ1-1|few|TRBV20-1
TGCAGTGCTGAAGAAGCAGGGAACACTGAAGCTTTCTTT
CSAEEAGNTEAFF
>TRBD2|TRBJ2-7|-|TRBV20-1
TGCAGTGCTAGTCGACTAGCGGGATCCTACGAGCAGTACTTC
CSASRLAGSYEQYF